The 5 T cell receptor beta chains below were found in one sample sequenced in a study of T cell responses to AZD1222 COVID-19 vaccine. Repertoires were generated with immunoSEQ multiplex PCR, while TCRdb's copy carries only in-frame clones and drops some. The table includes about 85,000 clones, roughly 90% detected once. The specimen comprised peripheral blood, sampled on day 0 of AZD1222 vaccination. The source of these receptors is an adult in good health.

The V and J genes are TRBV7-8 and TRBJ1-3; no clear D. Germline lookup yields CDR1 SGHVS and CDR2 FQNEAQ. Trimming left V 1 base short and J 2 bases short, with 12 bases between. CDR3 length: 16 residues. The CDR3 reads CASSLGSWQTGNTIYF. CDR3 in DNA: TGTGCCAGCAGCTTAGGTAGTTGGCAAACTGGAAACACCATATATTTT.

This clone occurred once. The chain couples TRBV10-2 to TRBJ2-7; possibly TRBD1 for D (5 bases). Germline V gene sequence: CDR1 WSHSY, CDR2 SAAADI. CDR3 size: 13 residues. V shed 2 bases and J shed 2 bases, with 7 bases lying between them. The CDR3 DNA reads TGCGCCAGCAGTGAGGGGGCAACCTACGAGCAGTACTTC. It encodes CASSEGATYEQYF.

This clone was seen only once. The chain couples TRBV5-1 to TRBJ1-2; D is ambiguous. V lost 1 base and J lost 2, with 12 bases in between. This CDR3 has 15 residues. CDR1 SGHRS and CDR2 YFSETQ come from the germline V gene. CDR3 in amino acids: CASSLSGRQNYGYTF. The CDR3 DNA reads TGCGCCAGCAGCTTGAGCGGACGTCAGAACTATGGCTACACCTTC.

This sequence joins TRBV3-1 (or the pseudogene TRBV3-2) and TRBJ2-7; unclear D gene. Trimming pared 1 base from V and 0 bases from J, leaving 7 bases between. This CDR3 region has 14 residues. Germline V CDR1 and CDR2: LGHDT, YNNKEL (reference sequence). CDR3 sequence reads: CASSQVESSYEQYF. The CDR3 DNA reads TGTGCCAGCAGCCAAGTCGAAAGCTCCTACGAGCAGTACTTC.

The rearrangement joins TRBV5-4 to TRBJ1-5, with TRBD1 matching 8 bases. V dropped 4 bases and J dropped 5; count of bases not matched to a gene: 5. Germline V gene sequence: CDR1 SGHNT, CDR2 YYREEE (reference sequence). CDR3 length equals 14 residues. The CDR3 coding sequence is TGTGCCAGCAGCAAGATGACAGGGGATCAGCCCCAGCATTTT. It translates to CASSKMTGDQPQHF.